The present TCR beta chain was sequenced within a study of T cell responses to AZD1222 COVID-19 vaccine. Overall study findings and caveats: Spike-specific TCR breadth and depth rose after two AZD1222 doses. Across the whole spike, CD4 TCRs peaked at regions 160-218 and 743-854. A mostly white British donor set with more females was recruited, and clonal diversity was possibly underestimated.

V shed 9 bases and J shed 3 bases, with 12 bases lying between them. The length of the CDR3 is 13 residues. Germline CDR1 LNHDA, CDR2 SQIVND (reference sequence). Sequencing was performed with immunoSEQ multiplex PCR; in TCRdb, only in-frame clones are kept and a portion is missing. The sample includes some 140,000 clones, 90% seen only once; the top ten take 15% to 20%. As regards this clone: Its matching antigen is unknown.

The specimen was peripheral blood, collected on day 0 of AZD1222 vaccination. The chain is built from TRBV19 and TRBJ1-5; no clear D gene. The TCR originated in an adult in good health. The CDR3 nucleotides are TGTGCCAGCACCCGTTTTATCAATCAGCCCCAGCATTTT. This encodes CASTRFINQPQHF.